This T cell receptor (beta chain) was sequenced for a study of blood T cell repertoires in COVID-19. How the authors handled the data: Estimation of nucleated cell counts relied on the amplification of reference gene primers. Assay used: immunoSEQ multiplex PCR; TCRdb lists only in-frame clones, some missing. The V and J calls and clone size were taken over from that table, and D and trimming were inferred from the DNA. The sample lists approximately 210,000 clones, around 82% occurring once. Germline V gene data show CDR1 as LNHDA and CDR2 as SQIVND (reference sequence). The CDR3 loop spans 17 amino acids. V shed 1 base and J 5 bases; nucleotides not matched to a gene: 6.

This clonotype was sampled from a woman aged 40 to 50 with acute or convalescent COVID-19. The sequencing input was peripheral blood. J is TRBJ2-5 and V is TRBV19; 14 bases align to TRBD2. CDR3 loop: CASSIGLAGGAWETQYF. The CDR3 DNA follows: TGTGCCAGTAGTATAGGACTAGCGGGAGGGGCGTGGGAGACCCAGTACTTC. Based on the CDR3 plus reference TRBV19 and TRBJ2-5, the full variable domain is DGGITQSPKYLFRKEGQNVTLSCEQNLNHDAMYWYRQDPGQGLRLIYYSQIVNDFQKGDIAEGYSVSREKKESFPLTVTSAQKNPTAFYLCASSIGLAGGAWETQYFGPGTRLLVL.